Presented here are 26 T cell receptor beta chains from one specimen sequenced in a study of blood T cell repertoires in COVID-19. TCRdb keeps only in-frame clones here, not all; method: immunoSEQ multiplex PCR. The sample records 70,000 or so clones, around nine tenths being singletons. Sample: peripheral blood. The receptors originated from a woman older than 75 with active or convalescent COVID-19.

J is TRBJ1-1 and V is TRBV3-1 (or the pseudogene TRBV3-2); D is possibly TRBD1 (6 bases). There are 14 residues in the CDR3. The ends were cut back, 2 bases at V and 6 bases at J, with 13 bases in the middle. The germline gives CDR1 LGHDT, CDR2 YNNKEL (reference sequence). CDR3 coding DNA: TGTGCCAGCAGCCAAAACAGGGAACGGGCTGAAGCTTTCTTT. As protein: CASSQNRERAEAFF.

The genes are TRBV5-1 and TRBJ1-1; 7 bases are a match to TRBD1. Per the germline V gene, CDR1 is SGHRS and CDR2 is YFSETQ. V was clipped by 7 bases and J by 0 bases; unmatched bases: 12. The CDR3 is made up of 16 amino acids. The CDR3 DNA reads as TGCGCCAGCGGAAGAGACAGGGATCTGATGAACACTGAAGCTTTCTTT. Residues: CASGRDRDLMNTEAFF.

This chain connects TRBV19 to TRBJ1-1; D call uncertain. The CDR3 contains 14 residues. Germline lookup yields CDR1 LNHDA and CDR2 SQIVND (reference sequence). Trimming cost V 3 bases and J 0 bases, with 8 bases left between them. CDR3 protein: CASSIAVLNTEAFF. DNA of the CDR3: TGTGCCAGTAGTATCGCAGTCTTGAACACTGAAGCTTTCTTT.

The chain links TRBV12-3 or TRBV12-4 to TRBJ2-7, with a weak D call TRBD1 (6 bases). Trimming removed 5 bases from V and 2 bases from J, with 10 bases in between. The CDR3 covers 13 residues. The CDR3 loop is CASSKTGTYEQYF. The CDR3 nucleotides read TGTGCCAGCAGTAAGACAGGTACCTACGAGCAGTACTTC.

This chain links TRBV6-2 or TRBV6-3 with TRBJ1-5; D gene ambiguous. Per the germline V gene, CDR1 is MNHEY and CDR2 is SVGEGT. Trimming stripped 4 bases from V and 7 bases from J, with 14 bases between. This CDR3 spans 14 amino acids. CDR3 DNA sequence: TGTGCCAGCAGTTCTGGCCGATGGAGGCAGCCCCAGCATTTT. As protein: CASSSGRWRQPQHF.

The chain couples TRBV27 to TRBJ2-2, with 8 bases lining up with TRBD1. The CDR3 has 15 amino acids. J lost 6 bases, V lost 8 bases, and 11 bases had no gene match. Germline CDR1 MNHEY, CDR2 SMNVEV (reference sequence). In DNA, the CDR3 is TGTGCCAGCGGAAGGTTCGGACAGGGACCCGGGGAGCTGTTTTTT. It yields the protein CASGRFGQGPGELFF.

This clone was seen once. The chain recombines TRBV5-8 with TRBJ1-3; D ambiguous. This CDR3 has 16 amino acids. Trimming cost V 0 bases and J 1 base, with 11 bases left between them. Looked up from germline, CDR1 is SGHTS and CDR2 is YDEGEE. The CDR3 loop is CASSLVQTSSGNTIYF. CDR3 sequence (DNA): TGTGCCAGCAGCTTGGTCCAGACATCATCTGGAAACACCATATATTTT. Variable domain in full (rest from reference TRBV5-8 and TRBJ1-3): EAGVTQSPTHLIKTRGQQATLRCSPISGHTSVYWYQQALGLGLQFLLWYDEGEERNRGNFPPRFSGRQFPNYSSELNVNALELEDSALYLCASSLVQTSSGNTIYFGEGSWLTVV.

J is TRBJ2-2 and V is TRBV5-4, with 7 bases fitting TRBD1. The CDR3 consists of 15 residues. The V segment lost 4 bases and the J segment 5 bases; nucleotides outside the gene matches: 8. The germline V gene has CDR1 SGHNT and CDR2 YYREEE (reference sequence). The CDR3: CASSRGSGGTGELFF. For the CDR3, the DNA is TGTGCCAGCAGCCGTGGGTCAGGGGGAACCGGGGAGCTGTTTTTT.

V usage is TRBV7-9 and J usage is TRBJ2-6, with 12 bases identical to TRBD1. The junction had 7 bases not matched to a gene; V was cut back by 5 bases and J by 2 bases. From germline, CDR1 is SEHNR and CDR2 FQNEAQ (reference sequence). The CDR3 spans 18 residues. In DNA form, the CDR3 reads TGTGCCAGCAGCCCCGGGACAGGGGGCTTTACTGGGGCCAACGTCCTGACTTTC. This gives the protein CASSPGTGGFTGANVLTF. The variable domain in full, completed from reference TRBV7-9 and TRBJ2-6, reads DTGVSQNPRHKITKRGQNVTFRCDPISEHNRLYWYRQTLGQGPEFLTYFQNEAQLEKSRLLSDRFSAERPKGSFSTLEIQRTEQGDSAMYLCASSPGTGGFTGANVLTFGAGSRLTVL.

The chain is built from TRBV6-2 or TRBV6-3 and TRBJ2-6; D possibly corresponds to TRBD2 (5 bases). CDR1 MNHEY and CDR2 SVGEGT come from the germline V gene. The CDR3 is 17 amino acids. The V end lost 2 bases, the J end lost 1 base, and 12 bases lay between the germline ends. The CDR3: CASSYGSSISGANVLTF. CDR3 bases: TGTGCCAGCAGTTACGGGAGCTCGATTTCTGGGGCCAACGTCCTGACTTTC.

This clone has more than one count but fewer than ten. V and J are TRBV28 and TRBJ1-2, with 11 bases that match TRBD1. J was trimmed by 9 bases and V by 3 bases; bases with no gene match: 6. Germline values: CDR1 MDHEN, CDR2 SYDVKM. The CDR3 consists of 14 residues. CDR3 sequence (DNA): TGTGCCAGCAGTTTTTGGGACAGGGGGGGCCGCTACACCTTC. Encoded protein: CASSFWDRGGRYTF.

This chain links TRBV19 with TRBJ2-1; D may be TRBD2 (5 bases). CDR1 and CDR2 from the germline V gene are LNHDA and SQIVND (reference sequence). The CDR3 is 15 residues long. The germline V and J ends were trimmed by 5 bases and 6 bases, with 17 bases remaining between them. The CDR3, as DNA: TGTGCCAGTAGTCCGTTAGAGCGGAACCCCAATGAGCAGTTCTTC. This encodes CASSPLERNPNEQFF.

This clone is a singleton in its sample. This rearrangement joins TRBV23-1 to TRBJ1-2, with TRBD1 identical over 7 bases. TRBV23-1 is marked as an open reading frame, function uncertain. CDR3 length: 16 amino acids. V was clipped by 2 bases and J by 8 bases; unmatched bases: 14. CDR3 sequence reads: CASSQRDTNRGWGYTF. CDR3 DNA: TGCGCCAGCAGTCAAAGGGATACCAACAGGGGCTGGGGCTACACCTTC.

The V gene is TRBV27, the J gene TRBJ2-7; TRBD2 is a possible D gene (5 bases). This CDR3 has 16 residues. Germline V gene sequence: CDR1 MNHEY, CDR2 SMNVEV (reference sequence). V was pared by 2 bases and J by 3 bases, with 17 bases between. This chain's CDR3 is CASSLKSRLAVYEQYF. In DNA form, the CDR3 reads TGTGCCAGCAGTTTAAAGTCTCGGCTAGCCGTCTACGAGCAGTACTTC.

The chain combines TRBV25-1 with TRBJ1-1; TRBD1 matches 7 bases. Trimming removed 3 bases from V and 10 bases from J; junction bases left unmatched: 5. The CDR3 extends over 12 amino acids. Germline assignment: CDR1 MGHDK and CDR2 SYGVNS. In DNA form, the CDR3 reads TGTGCCAGCAGTGAGACAGGGCGCCCAGCTTTCTTT. This gives the protein CASSETGRPAFF. The variable domain in full, with the rest retrieved from reference TRBV25-1 and TRBJ1-1, is EADIYQTPRYLVIGTGKKITLECSQTMGHDKMYWYQQDPGMELHLIHYSYGVNSTEKGDLSSESTVSRIRTEHFPLTLESARPSHTSQYLCASSETGRPAFFGQGTRLTVV.

This clone was detected only a few times. The CDR3: CASSPGGGLNEQFF. For the CDR3, the DNA is TGTGCCAGCTCACCGGGCGGCGGACTCAATGAGCAGTTCTTC. The V call is TRBV18, the J call TRBJ2-1; D is perhaps TRBD2 (5 bases). Germline values: CDR1 KGHSH, CDR2 LQKENI. The CDR3 covers 14 residues. Trimming shortened V by 3 bases and J by 6 bases, and 12 bases separated the two germline ends.

The CDR3 bases are TGTGCCAGCAGCCTCCTCTCTAGCGCCAACACTGAAGCTTTCTTT. Protein: CASSLLSSANTEAFF. This sequence joins TRBV7-8 and TRBJ1-1; no reliable D call. The germline gives CDR1 SGHVS, CDR2 FQNEAQ. This CDR3 is built from 15 residues. V lost 5 bases and J lost 2, with 15 bases in between.

V usage is TRBV3-1 (or the pseudogene TRBV3-2) and J usage is TRBJ1-5, with a possible D match to TRBD1 (6 bases). Trimming left V 1 base short and J 2 bases short, with 15 bases between. Looked up from germline, CDR1 is LGHDT and CDR2 is YNNKEL (reference sequence). The CDR3 totals 17 residues. As DNA, the CDR3 is TGTGCCAGCAGCCAAGGAAGGACGAGACAGGGCAATCAGCCCCAGCATTTT. Translating gives CASSQGRTRQGNQPQHF.

The chain links TRBV9 to TRBJ2-3; 8 nucleotides align to TRBD2. The CDR3 totals 16 residues. Germline V gives CDR1 SGDLS, CDR2 YYNGEE. V shed 4 bases and J 7 bases; nucleotides not matched to a gene: 14. CDR3 in DNA: TGTGCCAGCAGCTCGATAGCGGGACTACCCCCGTATACGCAGTATTTT. Amino acid sequence: CASSSIAGLPPYTQYF. Combining the CDR3 with reference TRBV9 and TRBJ2-3 gives the whole variable domain DSGVTQTPKHLITATGQRVTLRCSPRSGDLSVYWYQQSLDQGLQFLIQYYNGEERAKGNILERFSAQQFPDLHSELNLSSLELGDSALYFCASSSIAGLPPYTQYFGPGTRLTVL.

The chain links TRBV20-1 to TRBJ2-1; unclear D gene. The CDR3 runs to 10 residues. The germline V gene has CDR1 DFQATT and CDR2 SNEGSKA (reference sequence). Deletions cut 6 bases from V and 10 bases from J, with 10 bases between. The CDR3 region has the DNA TGCAGTGCCCGGAGTGGCGAGCAGTTCTTC. This sequence encodes CSARSGEQFF.

The gene calls are TRBV2 and TRBJ2-7; the D is unclear. Trimming removed 7 bases from V and 3 bases from J, with 7 bases in between. The germline gives CDR1 SNHLY, CDR2 FYNNEI. The CDR3 length is 11 residues. The CDR3 region is CASMSSYEQYF. The CDR3, as DNA: TGTGCCAGCATGTCCAGCTACGAGCAGTACTTC.

The gene calls are TRBV28 and TRBJ2-7; D may be TRBD2 (5 bases). The CDR3 is 12 residues long. V gave up 5 bases and J gave up 12 bases, with 17 bases separating them. Germline lookup yields CDR1 MDHEN and CDR2 SYDVKM. CDR3 in DNA: TGTGCCAGCAGTGCCGGACTTCGAATCGTGTACTTC. It specifies CASSAGLRIVYF.

The chain uses TRBV4-1 and TRBJ2-1; TRBD1 might be the D (7 bases). Germline CDR1 is MGHRA and CDR2 is YSYEKL. CDR3 length: 19 residues. Trimming pared 0 bases from V and 0 bases from J, leaving 18 bases between. The CDR3 nucleotides read TGCGCCAGCAGCCAAGATCAGGGGGGCGAAATGGACTCCTACAATGAGCAGTTCTTC. This encodes CASSQDQGGEMDSYNEQFF.

The CDR3 here is CASTSDRGAYEQYF. Here the CDR3 DNA reads TGTGCCAGCACATCAGACAGGGGCGCCTACGAGCAGTACTTC. The chain is built from TRBV2 and TRBJ2-7; 8 bases fit TRBD1. CDR1 is SNHLY and CDR2 is FYNNEI in the germline V gene. The CDR3 has 14 amino acids. Trimming removed 7 bases from V and 2 bases from J; junction bases left unmatched: 7.

This clone turned up a few times. The J gene is TRBJ2-7, the V gene TRBV5-6; 7 bases match TRBD1. The germline V gene has CDR1 SGHDT and CDR2 YYEEEE. The CDR3 contains 15 residues. After removal of 4 bases from V and 0 bases from J, the junction contained 7 bases not matched to a gene. CDR3 sequence reads: CASSIRTGSSYEQYF. In nucleotides, the CDR3 is TGTGCCAGCAGCATCCGGACAGGTAGCTCCTACGAGCAGTACTTC.

This clone has a single count. The genes are TRBV15 and TRBJ1-2; 9 bases are a match to TRBD1. V dropped 5 bases and J dropped 3; count of bases not matched to a gene: 4. This CDR3 comprises 14 residues. The germline V gene encodes CDR1 LNHNV and CDR2 YYDKDF (reference sequence). The CDR3 nucleotides read TGTGCCACCAGCGCCCGGGACAGGGACTATGGCTACACCTTC. Its translation: CATSARDRDYGYTF.